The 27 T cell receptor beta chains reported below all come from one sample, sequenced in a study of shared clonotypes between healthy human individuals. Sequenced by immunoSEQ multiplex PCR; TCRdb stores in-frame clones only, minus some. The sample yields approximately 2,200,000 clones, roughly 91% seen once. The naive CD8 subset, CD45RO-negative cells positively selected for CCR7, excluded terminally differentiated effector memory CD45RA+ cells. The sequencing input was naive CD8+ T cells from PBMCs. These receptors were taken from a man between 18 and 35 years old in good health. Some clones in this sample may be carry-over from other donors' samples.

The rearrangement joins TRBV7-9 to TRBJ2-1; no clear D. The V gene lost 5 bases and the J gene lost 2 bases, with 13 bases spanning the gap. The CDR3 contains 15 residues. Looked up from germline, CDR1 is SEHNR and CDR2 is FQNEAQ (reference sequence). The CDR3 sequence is CASSPVPLAYNEQFF. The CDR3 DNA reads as TGTGCCAGCAGCCCCGTCCCACTTGCCTACAATGAGCAGTTCTTC.

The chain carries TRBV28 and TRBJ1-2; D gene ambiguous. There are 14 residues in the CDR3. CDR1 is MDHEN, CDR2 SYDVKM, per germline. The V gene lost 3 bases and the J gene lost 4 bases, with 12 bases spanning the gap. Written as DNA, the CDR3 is TGTGCCAGCAGTTTGCTTCTCCCACTCTATGGCTACACCTTC. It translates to CASSLLLPLYGYTF.

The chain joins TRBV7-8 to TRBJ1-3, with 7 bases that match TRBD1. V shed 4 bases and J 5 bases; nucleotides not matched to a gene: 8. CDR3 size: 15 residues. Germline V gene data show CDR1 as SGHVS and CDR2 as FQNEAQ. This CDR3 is CASSSRQGSRNTIYF. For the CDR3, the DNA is TGTGCCAGCAGCTCCAGACAGGGTTCCAGAAACACCATATATTTT. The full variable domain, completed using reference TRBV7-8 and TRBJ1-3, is GAGVSQSPRYKVAKRGQDVALRCDPISGHVSLFWYQQALGQGPEFLTYFQNEAQLDKSGLPSDRFFAERPEGSVSTLKIQRTQQEDSAVYLCASSSRQGSRNTIYFGEGSWLTVV.

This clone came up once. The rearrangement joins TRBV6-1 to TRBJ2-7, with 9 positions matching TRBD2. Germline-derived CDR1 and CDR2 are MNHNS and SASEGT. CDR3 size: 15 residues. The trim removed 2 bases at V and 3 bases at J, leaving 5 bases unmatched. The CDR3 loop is CASSEFTSGYYEQYF. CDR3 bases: TGTGCCAGCAGTGAATTTACTAGCGGGTACTACGAGCAGTACTTC.

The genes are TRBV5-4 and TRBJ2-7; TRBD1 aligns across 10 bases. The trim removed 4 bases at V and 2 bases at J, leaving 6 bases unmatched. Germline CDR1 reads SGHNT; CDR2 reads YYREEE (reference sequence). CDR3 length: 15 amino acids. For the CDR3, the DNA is TGTGCCAGCAGCCGAGATGGACAGGGGGCCTACGAGCAGTACTTC. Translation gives CASSRDGQGAYEQYF.

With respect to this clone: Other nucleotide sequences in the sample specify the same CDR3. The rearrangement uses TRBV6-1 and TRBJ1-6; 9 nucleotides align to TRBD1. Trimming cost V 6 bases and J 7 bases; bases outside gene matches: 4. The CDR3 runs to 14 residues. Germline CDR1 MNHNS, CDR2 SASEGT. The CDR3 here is CASRETGGNSPLHF. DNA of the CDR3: TGTGCCAGCAGGGAGACAGGGGGGAATTCACCCCTCCACTTT.

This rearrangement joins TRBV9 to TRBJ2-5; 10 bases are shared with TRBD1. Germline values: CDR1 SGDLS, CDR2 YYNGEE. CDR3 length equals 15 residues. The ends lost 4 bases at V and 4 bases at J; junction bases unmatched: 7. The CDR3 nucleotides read TGTGCCAGCAGCTTACGGACAGGGGGGTCAGAGACCCAGTACTTC. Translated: CASSLRTGGSETQYF.

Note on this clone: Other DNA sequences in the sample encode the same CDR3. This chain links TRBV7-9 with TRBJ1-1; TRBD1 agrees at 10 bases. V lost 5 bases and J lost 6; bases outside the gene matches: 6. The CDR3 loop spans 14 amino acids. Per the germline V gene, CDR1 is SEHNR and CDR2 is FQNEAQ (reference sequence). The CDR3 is CASSPRDRGSEAFF. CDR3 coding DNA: TGTGCCAGCAGCCCCCGGGACAGGGGCTCTGAAGCTTTCTTT.

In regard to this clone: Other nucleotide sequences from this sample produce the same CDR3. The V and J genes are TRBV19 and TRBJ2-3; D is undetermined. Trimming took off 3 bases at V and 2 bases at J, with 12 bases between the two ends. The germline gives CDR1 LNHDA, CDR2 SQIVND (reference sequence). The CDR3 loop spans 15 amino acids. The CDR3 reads CASSIGLPNTDTQYF. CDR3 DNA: TGTGCCAGTAGTATTGGCCTACCCAACACAGATACGCAGTATTTT.

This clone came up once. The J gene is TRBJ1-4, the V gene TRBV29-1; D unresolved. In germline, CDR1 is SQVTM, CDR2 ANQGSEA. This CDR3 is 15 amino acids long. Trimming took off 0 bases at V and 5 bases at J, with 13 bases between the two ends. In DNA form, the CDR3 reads TGCAGCGTTGAAGATCAAGCAGCCAAAAATGAAAAACTGTTTTTT. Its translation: CSVEDQAAKNEKLFF.

The CDR3 sequence: CASSAGTSGRPGTDTQYF. The CDR3 DNA is TGTGCCAGCAGTGCCGGGACTAGCGGGAGGCCGGGCACAGATACGCAGTATTTT. The rearrangement uses TRBV6-1 and TRBJ2-3, with 15 bases lining up with TRBD2. The CDR3 is 18 residues long. V was clipped by 4 bases and J by 1 base; unmatched bases: 6. In germline, CDR1 is MNHNS, CDR2 SASEGT.

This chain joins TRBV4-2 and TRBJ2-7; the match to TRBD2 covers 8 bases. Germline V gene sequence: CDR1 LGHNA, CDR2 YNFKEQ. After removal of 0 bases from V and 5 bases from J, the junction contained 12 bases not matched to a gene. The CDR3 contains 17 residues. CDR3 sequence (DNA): TGTGCCAGCAGCCAAGAGAAGGCCGGGAGGGCCGGAGACGAGCAGTACTTC. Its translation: CASSQEKAGRAGDEQYF.

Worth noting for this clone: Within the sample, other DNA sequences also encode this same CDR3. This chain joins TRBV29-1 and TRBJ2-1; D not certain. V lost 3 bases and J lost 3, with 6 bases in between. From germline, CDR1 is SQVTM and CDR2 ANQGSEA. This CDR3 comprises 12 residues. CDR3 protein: CSVEAGYNEQFF. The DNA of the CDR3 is TGCAGCGTTGAGGCAGGCTACAATGAGCAGTTCTTC.

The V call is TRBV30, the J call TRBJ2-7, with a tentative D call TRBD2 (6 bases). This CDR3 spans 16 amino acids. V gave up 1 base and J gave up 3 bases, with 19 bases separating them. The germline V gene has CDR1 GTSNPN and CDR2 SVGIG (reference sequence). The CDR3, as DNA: TGTGCCTGGAGTGCCCCCGTCCGGGACTGGCACTACGAGCAGTACTTC. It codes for CAWSAPVRDWHYEQYF. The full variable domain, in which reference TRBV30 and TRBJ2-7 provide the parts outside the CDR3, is SQTIHQWPATLVQPVGSPLSLECTVEGTSNPNLYWYRQAAGRGLQLLFYSVGIGQISSEVPQNLSASRPQDRQFILSSKKLLLSDSGFYLCAWSAPVRDWHYEQYFGPGTRLTVT.

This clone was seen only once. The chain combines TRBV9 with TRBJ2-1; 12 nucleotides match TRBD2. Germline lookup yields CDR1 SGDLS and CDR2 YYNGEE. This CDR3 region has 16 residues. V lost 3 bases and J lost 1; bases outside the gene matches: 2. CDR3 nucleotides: TGTGCCAGCAGCGCCGGACTAGCGGGATCCTACAATGAGCAGTTCTTC. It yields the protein CASSAGLAGSYNEQFF.

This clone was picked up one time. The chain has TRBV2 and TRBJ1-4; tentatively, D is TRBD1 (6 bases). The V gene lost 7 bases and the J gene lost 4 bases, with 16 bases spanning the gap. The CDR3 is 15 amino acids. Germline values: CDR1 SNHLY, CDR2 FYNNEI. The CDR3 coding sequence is TGTGCCAGCATCACCCCGGGGGGCCGTAATGAAAAACTGTTTTTT. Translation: CASITPGGRNEKLFF.

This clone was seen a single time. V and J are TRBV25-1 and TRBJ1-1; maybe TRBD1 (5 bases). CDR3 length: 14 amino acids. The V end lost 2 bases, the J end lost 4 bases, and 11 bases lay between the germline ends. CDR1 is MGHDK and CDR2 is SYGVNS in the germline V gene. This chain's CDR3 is CASSEDQGPTEAFF. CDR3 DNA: TGTGCCAGCAGTGAAGACCAGGGTCCCACTGAAGCTTTCTTT.

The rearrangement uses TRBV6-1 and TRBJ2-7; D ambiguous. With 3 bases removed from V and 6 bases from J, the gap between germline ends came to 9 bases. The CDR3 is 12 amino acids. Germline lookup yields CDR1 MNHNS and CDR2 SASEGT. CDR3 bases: TGTGCCAGCAGTGACCACGGCGGCGAGCAGTACTTC. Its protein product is CASSDHGGEQYF.

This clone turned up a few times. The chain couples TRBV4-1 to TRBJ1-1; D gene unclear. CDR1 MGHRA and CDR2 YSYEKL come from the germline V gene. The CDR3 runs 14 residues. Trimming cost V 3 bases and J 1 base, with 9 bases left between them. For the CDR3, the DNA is TGCGCCAGCAGCCACCCGAATTGGAACACTGAAGCTTTCTTT. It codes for CASSHPNWNTEAFF.

The CDR3 protein is CATYTRLANEKLFF. CDR3 in DNA: TGTGCCACTTACACCAGGTTAGCTAATGAAAAACTGTTTTTT. The rearrangement uses TRBV27 and TRBJ1-4; D gene unclear. Trimming cost V 10 bases and J 3 bases, with 15 bases left between them. From germline, CDR1 is MNHEY and CDR2 SMNVEV (reference sequence). The CDR3 loop spans 14 amino acids.

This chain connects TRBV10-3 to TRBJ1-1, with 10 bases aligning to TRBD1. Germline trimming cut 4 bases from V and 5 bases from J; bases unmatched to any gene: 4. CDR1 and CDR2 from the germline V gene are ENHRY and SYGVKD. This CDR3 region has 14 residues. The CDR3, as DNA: TGTGCCATCAGTGGGACAGGGGGAGAAACTGAAGCTTTCTTT. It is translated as CAISGTGGETEAFF.

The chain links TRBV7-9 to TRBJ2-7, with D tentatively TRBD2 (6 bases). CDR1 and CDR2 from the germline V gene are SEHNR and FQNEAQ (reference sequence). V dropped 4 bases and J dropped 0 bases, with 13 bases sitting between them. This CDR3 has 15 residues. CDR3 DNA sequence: TGTGCCAGCAGCTCCGGTACGGGACTCTCCTACGAGCAGTACTTC. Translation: CASSSGTGLSYEQYF.

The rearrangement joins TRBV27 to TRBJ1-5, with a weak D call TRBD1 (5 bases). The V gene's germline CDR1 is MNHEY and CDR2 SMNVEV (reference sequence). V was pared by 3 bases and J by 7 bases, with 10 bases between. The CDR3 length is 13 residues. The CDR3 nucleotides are TGTGCCAGCAGTTTCAGGGTGGGCCAGCCCCAGCATTTT. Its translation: CASSFRVGQPQHF.

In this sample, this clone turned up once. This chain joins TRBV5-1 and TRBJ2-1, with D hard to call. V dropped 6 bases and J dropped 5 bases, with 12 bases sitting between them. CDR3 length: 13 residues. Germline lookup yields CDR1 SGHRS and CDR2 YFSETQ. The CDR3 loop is CASIDNLNNEQFF. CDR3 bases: TGCGCCAGCATAGACAACTTGAACAATGAGCAGTTCTTC.

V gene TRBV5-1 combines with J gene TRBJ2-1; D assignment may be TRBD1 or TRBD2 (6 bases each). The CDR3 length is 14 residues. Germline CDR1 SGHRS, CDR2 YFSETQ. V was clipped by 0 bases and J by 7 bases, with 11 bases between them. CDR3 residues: CASSLVGGKNEQFF. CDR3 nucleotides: TGCGCCAGCAGCTTGGTAGGGGGGAAGAATGAGCAGTTCTTC.

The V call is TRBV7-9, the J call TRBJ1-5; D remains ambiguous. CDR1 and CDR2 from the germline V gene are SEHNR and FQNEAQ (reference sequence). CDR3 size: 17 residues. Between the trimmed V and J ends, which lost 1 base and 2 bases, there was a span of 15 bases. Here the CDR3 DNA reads TGTGCCAGCAGCTTAGGCTTCTACCCAAACGGCAATCAGCCCCAGCATTTT. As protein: CASSLGFYPNGNQPQHF.

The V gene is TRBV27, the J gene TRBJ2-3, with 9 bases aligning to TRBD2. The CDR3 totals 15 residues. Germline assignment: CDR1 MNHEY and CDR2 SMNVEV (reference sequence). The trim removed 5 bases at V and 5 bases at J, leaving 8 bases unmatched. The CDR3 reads CASSASGGRVDTQYF. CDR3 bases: TGTGCCAGCAGTGCCTCGGGCGGGAGGGTAGATACGCAGTATTTT.